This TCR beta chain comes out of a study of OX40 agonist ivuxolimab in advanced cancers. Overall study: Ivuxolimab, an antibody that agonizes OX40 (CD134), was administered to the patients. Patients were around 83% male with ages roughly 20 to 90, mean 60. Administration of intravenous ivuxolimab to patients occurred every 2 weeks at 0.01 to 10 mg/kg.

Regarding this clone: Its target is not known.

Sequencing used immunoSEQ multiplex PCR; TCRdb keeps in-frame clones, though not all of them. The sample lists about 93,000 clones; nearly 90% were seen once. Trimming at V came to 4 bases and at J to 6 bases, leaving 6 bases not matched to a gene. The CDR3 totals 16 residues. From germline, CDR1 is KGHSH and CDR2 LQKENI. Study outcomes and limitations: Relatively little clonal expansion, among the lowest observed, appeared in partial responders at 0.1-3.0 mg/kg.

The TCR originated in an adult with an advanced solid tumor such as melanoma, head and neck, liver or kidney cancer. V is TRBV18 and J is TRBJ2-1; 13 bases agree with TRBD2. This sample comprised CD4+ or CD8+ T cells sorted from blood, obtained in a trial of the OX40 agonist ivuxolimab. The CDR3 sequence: CASSRTSGSGSNEQFF. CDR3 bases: TGTGCCAGCTCACGGACTAGCGGGAGTGGGAGCAATGAGCAGTTCTTC.